Listed below are T cell receptor beta chains from one sample, sequenced in a study of blood T cell repertoires in COVID-19. TCRdb's copy holds only in-frame clones and misses some; the assay was immunoSEQ multiplex PCR. The data contain approximately 61,000 clones, roughly 88% of them singletons. Source material: peripheral blood. Receptors were obtained from a woman of 80 years or more with active COVID-19. Both conserved end residues are part of each CDR3. Each record gives: D gene, clone size, J gene, V gene, CDR3 DNA, CDR3 protein. A D gene is named only where the DNA matches it firmly. Rows give clone size only sometimes, using once, few, many, or a class for an expanded clone.

TRBD2	once	TRBJ2-2	TRBV19	TGTGCCAGTAGTATCCAGCGGGGGGCAGGAACCGGGGAGCTGTTTTTT	CASSIQRGAGTGELFF
TRBD1	-	TRBJ1-5	TRBV19	TGTGCCAGTAGTCGGACAGGCGGGCAGCCCCAGCATTTT	CASSRTGGQPQHF
TRBD2	few	TRBJ2-3	TRBV5-4	TGTGCCAGCAGGTCTCTAGCGGGGGCGGGAGATACGCAGTATTTT	CASRSLAGAGDTQYF
TRBD1	-	TRBJ1-5	TRBV2	TGTGCCAGCAGCTTTGACAGGGACCAGCCCCAGCATTTT	CASSFDRDQPQHF
TRBD2	-	TRBJ2-7	TRBV6-5	TGTGCCAGCACCCCGGGACTAGACAGAGAGCAGTACTTC	CASTPGLDREQYF
-	-	TRBJ2-5	TRBV5-1	TGCGCCAGCAGCTTGGGGGGGAGGCAAGAGACCCAGTACTTC	CASSLGGRQETQYF
-	-	TRBJ1-2	TRBV15	TGTGCCACCAGCAGAGATGGCAGGGCGCTTAATGGCTACACCTTC	CATSRDGRALNGYTF
TRBD2	-	TRBJ2-7	TRBV2	TGTGCCAGCACGGTTAGGTTAGCGGGGGAATCATACGAGCAGTACTTC	CASTVRLAGESYEQYF
-	-	TRBJ2-5	TRBV4-1	TGCGCCAGCAGCCAAGCCCGGGAGAAGGTAATGGAGACCCAGTACTTC	CASSQAREKVMETQYF
TRBD1	-	TRBJ1-2	TRBV19	TGTGCCAGCAGACAGGGGGTGAACTATGGCTACACCTTC	CASRQGVNYGYTF
-	-	TRBJ2-7	TRBV28	TGTGCCAGCAGTGGGGGGGGGCGGAACGAGCAGTACTTC	CASSGGGRNEQYF
TRBD1	-	TRBJ2-1	TRBV18	TGTGCCAGCTCGCCGACTACAGGGGGCGTTACCTACAATGAGCAGTTCTTC	CASSPTTGGVTYNEQFF
TRBD1	-	TRBJ1-2	TRBV4-3	TGCGCCAGCAGCCAAGATTTGGGACGACAGGGTAACTATGGCTACACCTTC	CASSQDLGRQGNYGYTF
-	-	TRBJ2-5	TRBV12-5	TGTGCTAGTGGTTTGGGCCAGACGGCGGGGACGGAGACCCAGTACTTC	CASGLGQTAGTETQYF
-	-	TRBJ1-2	TRBV2	TGTGCCAGCAGTGACAGGGGTAATAGGTATGGCTACACCTTC	CASSDRGNRYGYTF
TRBD2	-	TRBJ2-7	TRBV4-2	TGTGCCAGCAGCCACAGACTAGCGGGGGGGGTCTACGAGCAGTACTTC	CASSHRLAGGVYEQYF
TRBD1	-	TRBJ2-6	TRBV5-1	TGCGCCAGCAGCTTGGACGCGACAGGGGCCTTCTCTGGGGCCAACGTCCTGACTTTC	CASSLDATGAFSGANVLTF
TRBD1	-	TRBJ2-5	TRBV28	TGTGCCAGCAGTTTATGGGGAACAGGGGCCAGGCAGGGGACCCAGTACTTC	CASSLWGTGARQGTQYF
TRBD1	-	TRBJ1-6	TRBV7-2	TGTGCCAGCACCCCTCGGGCAGGGGGGAATTCACCCCTCCACTTT	CASTPRAGGNSPLHF
TRBD1	-	TRBJ1-2	TRBV2	TGTGCCAGCAGTGATTACAGGGGTAGTTTAGGCTACACCTTC	CASSDYRGSLGYTF
-	-	TRBJ2-3	TRBV18	TGTGCCAGCTCACCACCAGGGAGTCGGGATACGCAGTATTTT	CASSPPGSRDTQYF
TRBD2	-	TRBJ2-3	TRBV4-2	TGTGCCAGCAGCCAAGTCCCGGGACTAGCGGGGGGGAGCACAGATACGCAGTATTTT	CASSQVPGLAGGSTDTQYF
TRBD2	-	TRBJ2-7	TRBV9	TGTGCCAGCAGCGTAGAAGGGACTAGTAGAGGCGAGCAGTACTTC	CASSVEGTSRGEQYF
TRBD1	once	TRBJ2-7	TRBV5-6	TGTGCCAGCAGAAGGGGACAGGGTGGGTACGAGCAGTACTTC	CASRRGQGGYEQYF
TRBD1	-	TRBJ1-4	TRBV6-2/TRBV6-3	TGTGCCAGCAGTTACCCCCCGGGACAGGGGAGGAGTGAAAAACTGTTTTTT	CASSYPPGQGRSEKLFF
-	-	TRBJ2-1	TRBV5-1	TGCGCCAGCAGCTTGGTCGGCGGGGAGTACAATGAGCAGTTCTTC	CASSLVGGEYNEQFF
TRBD2	-	TRBJ2-1	TRBV29-1	TGCAGCGTTGGAGGGGATTCGCTAGCGGGGGGTTCCTACAATGAGCAGTTCTTC	CSVGGDSLAGGSYNEQFF
-	once	TRBJ2-7	TRBV30	TGTGCCTGGAGTGTACGCGGGGGCGTCCGCCTCGAGCAGTACTTC	CAWSVRGGVRLEQYF
TRBD2	-	TRBJ2-1	TRBV9	TGTGCCAGCAGTACTAGCGGGGGCCACAATGAGCAGTTCTTC	CASSTSGGHNEQFF
-	-	TRBJ1-5	TRBV7-8	TGTGCCAGCAGCTTACGGGGGAGTCAGCCCCAGCATTTT	CASSLRGSQPQHF
TRBD2	once	TRBJ2-3	TRBV7-3	TGTGCCAGCAGCTTGGGGGTAGCGGGACCTGGAGATACGCAGTATTTT	CASSLGVAGPGDTQYF
-	-	TRBJ2-1	TRBV28	TGTGCCAGCAGCCAAGCAGGACAGCTCTACAATGAGCAGTTCTTC	CASSQAGQLYNEQFF
-	-	TRBJ2-1	TRBV9	TGTGCCAGCATGCAGGGAGGTACAAACAATGAGCAGTTCTTC	CASMQGGTNNEQFF
TRBD2	-	TRBJ2-2	TRBV19	TGTGCCAGTAGACCCGCGGGGGACTTTGAAACCGGGGAGCTGTTTTTT	CASRPAGDFETGELFF
TRBD2	-	TRBJ2-1	TRBV7-9	TGTGCCAGCAGATGGGGACTAGCGGGGTACAATGAGCAGTTCTTC	CASRWGLAGYNEQFF
TRBD2	once	TRBJ2-3	TRBV19	TGTGCCAGTAGTATGAGAGCGGGGGGCCCAGATACGCAGTATTTT	CASSMRAGGPDTQYF
-	once	TRBJ1-2	TRBV11-3	TGTGCCAGCAGCTTAGTGGAGGGAACCTCTGGCTACACCTTC	CASSLVEGTSGYTF
-	-	TRBJ1-1	TRBV7-2	TGTGCCAGCATCCTCGGCTTGGCGGGGGCGCAGACTGAAGCTTTCTTT	CASILGLAGAQTEAFF
-	-	TRBJ1-1	TRBV6-5	TGTGCCAGCAGCCACCTTAAGAGCACTGAAGCTTTCTTT	CASSHLKSTEAFF
-	-	TRBJ2-5	TRBV6-2/TRBV6-3	TGTGCCAGCAGTCGAGGAGTAGAGACCCAGTACTTC	CASSRGVETQYF
-	-	TRBJ1-2	TRBV2	TGTGCCAGCAGTGAAGGGGCTTCTATATATGGCTACACCTTC	CASSEGASIYGYTF
-	-	TRBJ2-1	TRBV28	TGTGCCAGCAGTTTAACCTATGTACTGTTCTTC	CASSLTYVLFF
-	-	TRBJ1-2	TRBV20-1	TGCAGTGCGAGAACCGGGTCCGGCTACACCTTC	CSARTGSGYTF
-	-	TRBJ1-1	TRBV2	TGTGCCAGCATGCAGGAATTGAACACTGAAGCTTTCTTT	CASMQELNTEAFF
-	few	TRBJ1-2	TRBV7-9	TGTGCCAGCAGTTCGGTAGCAGGGTTATTAGGTGGCTACACCTTC	CASSSVAGLLGGYTF